This TCR beta chain comes out of a study of tumor-infiltrating lymphocytes in primary liver carcinoma. About the research overall: Donors had hepatocellular carcinoma or combined HCC and intrahepatic cholangiocarcinoma. Samples returned roughly 3.65 to 8 million productive TCRbeta reads, a yield that was similar across tissue types.

The length of the CDR3 is 15 residues. CDR1 is SQVTM and CDR2 is ANQGSEA in the germline V gene. A primer matching the constant region was used to make TCR beta cDNA from 500 ng of total RNA. Amplification in three nested multiplex PCR rounds with slightly modified ARM-PCR gave rise to TCR beta libraries. TRBV1-TRBV30 forward primers and a C-beta reverse primer were used in the first two PCR rounds, which each ran for 9 to 10 cycles. TCRdb called the multiplex PCR reads again in MiXCR, with one record for every CDR3 protein. The sample includes about 210,000 distinct CDR3 sequences, about 85% of them seen just once. Only one count was recorded for this clonotype. One end of the junction varies from germline; a read error may be responsible. Scientists recovered RNA and DNA together from roughly 20-30 mg of unsorted bulk tissue.

The receptor comes from a man aged 40-55 years with primary liver carcinoma and hepatitis B virus infection. V and J are TRBV29-1 and TRBJ2-2; TRBD1 or TRBD2 may be the D gene (5 bases each). Source material: tumor tissue from primary liver carcinoma. CDR3 protein: CSVLAWTSNTWELFF. DNA for the CDR3: TGCAGCGTCCTGGCTTGGACATCGAACACCTGGGAGTTGTTTTTT.